The 15 T cell receptor beta chains below come from one sample, sequenced in a study of shared clonotypes between healthy human individuals. TCRdb's copy holds only in-frame clones and misses some; the assay was immunoSEQ multiplex PCR. Of a few hundred thousand clones in the sample, more than 95% were seen once. Sequencing was carried out using naive CD4+ T cells sorted from blood. Subset given: CD45RA+ positively selected. These TCRs come from a woman aged 25 to 39 in good health.

This rearrangement joins TRBV5-1 to TRBJ2-7; TRBD1 aligns across 8 bases. The CDR3 totals 14 residues. The ends lost 4 bases at V and 2 bases at J; junction bases unmatched: 5. Germline assignment: CDR1 SGHRS and CDR2 YFSETQ. As DNA, the CDR3 is TGCGCCAGCAGCACTCACAGGGGGACCTACGAGCAGTACTTC. It translates to CASSTHRGTYEQYF.

The chain couples TRBV6-4 to TRBJ1-2, with D hard to call. Germline CDR1 is MRHNA and CDR2 is SNTAGT. V was shortened by 5 bases and J by 2 bases, with 24 bases between the two germline ends. This CDR3 spans 18 amino acids. CDR3 residues: CASSQYLVGGGRNYGYTF. CDR3 DNA: TGTGCCAGCAGTCAATATTTGGTCGGTGGAGGGCGGAACTATGGCTACACCTTC.

This chain joins TRBV12-5 and TRBJ2-3, with 10 bases aligning to TRBD2. CDR1 and CDR2 (germline): LGHNT, FRNRAP. Trimming removed 7 bases from V and 2 bases from J; junction bases left unmatched: 6. This CDR3 has 15 amino acids. CDR3 residues: CASVLSGRFTDTQYF. The CDR3 DNA is TGTGCTAGTGTCCTTAGCGGGAGGTTCACAGATACGCAGTATTTT.

V and J are TRBV5-1 and TRBJ2-7; D not certain. V gave up 2 bases and J gave up 3 bases, with 9 bases separating them. The length of the CDR3 is 13 residues. Germline CDR1 and CDR2: SGHRS and YFSETQ. The CDR3 sequence: CASSLGFLYEQYF. Here the CDR3 DNA reads TGCGCCAGCAGCTTAGGGTTTCTCTACGAGCAGTACTTC.

This rearrangement joins TRBV27 to TRBJ2-5, with D possibly matching TRBD2 (6 bases). The J call may be incorrect, as the DNA end agrees better with TRBJ2-7. CDR1 and CDR2 (germline): MNHEY, SMNVEV (reference sequence). The CDR3 sequence is 13 residues long. The CDR3 sequence is CASSFAGPYEQYF. The CDR3, as DNA: TGTGCCAGCAGTTTTGCGGGGCCCTACGAGCAGTACTTC.

The rearrangement uses TRBV14 and TRBJ2-5, with 12 bases lining up with TRBD2. Germline values: CDR1 SGHDN, CDR2 FVKESK. Germline trimming cut 3 bases from V and 5 bases from J; bases unmatched to any gene: 4. The CDR3 extends over 15 amino acids. The chain's CDR3 is CASSQTSGSLETQYF. CDR3 sequence (DNA): TGTGCCAGCAGCCAGACTAGCGGGAGTCTTGAGACCCAGTACTTC.

This clone was seen a few times. V is TRBV5-1 and J is TRBJ1-3, with D hard to call. CDR1 is SGHRS, CDR2 YFSETQ, per germline. CDR3 length: 18 amino acids. Trimming left V 0 bases short and J 0 bases short, with 16 bases between. CDR3 nucleotides: TGCGCCAGCAGCTTGGCCTCGGAAGGGCTTCGCTCTGGAAACACCATATATTTT. This encodes CASSLASEGLRSGNTIYF.

The genes are TRBV19 and TRBJ1-2; 8 bases map to TRBD1. Per the germline V gene, CDR1 is LNHDA and CDR2 is SQIVND (reference sequence). This CDR3 region has 15 residues. Unmatched junction bases numbered 12, after V lost 4 bases and J lost 8 bases. The CDR3 sequence is CASSTRDRLAGGYTF. The CDR3 DNA reads TGTGCCAGTAGTACCCGGGACAGGCTAGCGGGAGGCTACACCTTC.

The J gene is TRBJ2-3, the V gene TRBV28, with TRBD1 as a possible D gene (5 bases). Trimming took 6 bases from V and 7 from J, leaving 8 bases between them. The germline CDR1 and CDR2 sequences are MDHEN and SYDVKM. The CDR3 has 11 residues. The CDR3 bases are TGTGCCAGCAGACTGGGGCATACGCAGTATTTT. The encoded protein is CASRLGHTQYF.

The gene calls are TRBV18 and TRBJ1-5; perhaps TRBD1 as D (5 bases). Per the germline V gene, CDR1 is KGHSH and CDR2 is LQKENI. The CDR3 covers 14 residues. V lost 5 bases and J 3 bases, leaving 11 bases between the germline ends. CDR3 coding DNA: TGTGCCAGCTCATTGGGACTTGACAATCAGCCCCAGCATTTT. It encodes CASSLGLDNQPQHF.

The gene calls are TRBV7-2 and TRBJ2-7; no reliable D call. Per the germline V gene, CDR1 is SGHTA and CDR2 is FQGNSA. The CDR3 contains 14 residues. V was pared by 3 bases and J by 0 bases, with 9 bases between. CDR3 nucleotides: TGTGCCAGCAGCTTCGGTGCCAACTCCTACGAGCAGTACTTC. Protein: CASSFGANSYEQYF.

The J gene is TRBJ1-4, the V gene TRBV28; perhaps TRBD1 as D (5 bases). With 6 bases removed from V and 8 bases from J, the gap between germline ends came to 10 bases. CDR3 length equals 12 residues. Germline-derived CDR1 and CDR2 are MDHEN and SYDVKM. CDR3 DNA sequence: TGTGCCAGCAGGCGCAGGGCCGAAAAACTGTTTTTT. Its translation is CASRRRAEKLFF.

CDR3 coding DNA: TGCGCCAGCAGCTTGGATTCTCGGCGCTCCGGGGAGCTGTTTTTT. This sequence encodes CASSLDSRRSGELFF. The genes are TRBV5-1 and TRBJ2-2; D remains unclear. The CDR3 extends over 15 amino acids. The ends were cut back, 0 bases at V and 6 bases at J, with 12 bases in the middle. CDR1 SGHRS and CDR2 YFSETQ come from the germline V gene.

This chain joins TRBV4-1 and TRBJ2-5, with 11 bases aligning to TRBD2. Germline-derived CDR1 and CDR2 are MGHRA and YSYEKL. The junction had 1 base not matched to a gene; V was cut back by 3 bases and J by 4 bases. The CDR3 is made up of 14 amino acids. Here the CDR3 reads CASSQLAGGETQYF. The CDR3 DNA reads TGCGCCAGCAGCCAGCTAGCGGGAGGAGAGACCCAGTACTTC.

The J gene is TRBJ2-5, the V gene TRBV19; the D is unclear. CDR3 length: 12 amino acids. Germline assignment: CDR1 LNHDA and CDR2 SQIVND (reference sequence). Trimming removed 0 bases from V and 8 bases from J, with 7 bases in between. CDR3 DNA sequence: TGTGCCAGTAGTATAGATACAGATACCCAGTACTTC. Its protein product is CASSIDTDTQYF.